The 5 T cell receptor beta chains below all came from one sample that was sequenced in a study of cytomegalovirus exposure and HLA in healthy donors. Here immunoSEQ multiplex PCR was the method, and the copy in TCRdb shows in-frame clones only, minus some. The table records under 200,000 clones, roughly 89% of them present only once. The sequenced material came from PBMCs. The receptors derive from a woman in her late teens or twenties in good health and CMV-seropositive.

The chain uses TRBV4-1 and TRBJ1-1; D uncertain. This CDR3 comprises 15 residues. Germline V gene data show CDR1 as MGHRA and CDR2 as YSYEKL. The V end was cut by 4 bases, the J end by 6 bases, with 18 bases between. The CDR3 coding sequence is TGCGCCAGCAGCCCTAACGAGCGTTTGTGGGCTGAAGCTTTCTTT. As protein: CASSPNERLWAEAFF.

This clone was found once. The gene calls are TRBV5-4 and TRBJ2-3; 10 bases align to TRBD2. CDR3 size: 17 residues. V was pared by 0 bases and J by 1 base, with 5 bases of the junction left unmatched. From germline, CDR1 is SGHNT and CDR2 YYREEE (reference sequence). Here the CDR3 DNA reads TGTGCCAGCAGCTTGGTAACTAGCGGGACGGGCACAGATACGCAGTATTTT. Residues: CASSLVTSGTGTDTQYF.

The chain carries TRBV6-5 and TRBJ2-1, with D possibly matching TRBD2 (5 bases). This CDR3 is built from 14 residues. Germline values: CDR1 MNHEY, CDR2 SVGAGI. Trimming stripped 7 bases from V and 12 bases from J, with 22 bases between. The CDR3 is CASTAGGRTSGQFF. The DNA of the CDR3 is TGTGCCAGCACGGCGGGCGGTAGGACCAGCGGGCAGTTCTTC.

V usage is TRBV11-1 and J usage is TRBJ1-2, with 9 bases identical to TRBD1. Germline CDR1 is SGHAT and CDR2 is FQDESV (reference sequence). Germline trimming cut 5 bases from V and 8 bases from J; bases unmatched to any gene: 6. CDR3 length: 13 amino acids. The CDR3 sequence is CASSGTGRAGYTF. The CDR3 DNA follows: TGTGCCAGCAGCGGGACAGGGAGGGCAGGCTACACCTTC.

The chain employs TRBV2 and TRBJ1-1; 7 nucleotides align to TRBD1. The CDR3 contains 13 residues. V shed 9 bases and J 1 base; nucleotides not matched to a gene: 5. The germline gives CDR1 SNHLY, CDR2 FYNNEI. The CDR3: CASDRAGNTEAFF. In DNA form, the CDR3 reads TGTGCCAGTGACAGGGCAGGGAACACTGAAGCTTTCTTT.